The 21 T cell receptor beta chains below all came from one sample that was sequenced in a study of human T cells and chemical hapten exposure. Time point: patch test 3, about 24 weeks after DPC sensitization. Treatment reported: therapeutic diphenylcyclopropenone sensitization with weekly scalp DPC. TCRdb independently ran MiXCR on the RACE reads; one entry per CDR3 protein. The table has some 52,000 distinct CDR3 sequences, 9.9% seen once. The input for sequencing was whole blood, taken in connection with sensitization to the hapten diphenylcyclopropenone (DPC). The origin of the receptors is a woman aged 40 to 55 with alopecia areata. Some clones in this sample may be carry-over from other donors' samples.

This clonotype was detected many times. This sequence joins TRBV6-5 and TRBJ1-1; no reliable D call. Trimming removed 4 bases from V and 4 bases from J, with 10 bases in between. CDR1 and CDR2 (germline): MNHEY, SVGAGI. This CDR3 is 13 amino acids long. CDR3 protein: CASSFQSTTEAFF. The CDR3 coding sequence is TGTGCCAGCAGTTTCCAGAGTACCACTGAAGCTTTCTTT.

CDR3 nucleotide sequence: TGTGCCAGCAGCGCCGCAGGGGGCCAAGAGACCCAGTACTTC. It encodes CASSAAGGQETQYF. This chain connects TRBV9 to TRBJ2-5, with TRBD1 matching over 7 bases. The CDR3 extends over 14 amino acids. Germline loops: CDR1 SGDLS, CDR2 YYNGEE. V was pared by 3 bases and J by 1 base, with 3 bases of the junction left unmatched. Complete variable domain (other parts from reference TRBV9 and TRBJ2-5): DSGVTQTPKHLITATGQRVTLRCSPRSGDLSVYWYQQSLDQGLQFLIQYYNGEERAKGNILERFSAQQFPDLHSELNLSSLELGDSALYFCASSAAGGQETQYFGPGTRLLVL.

The chain joins TRBV11-2 to TRBJ1-4; D is unclear. This CDR3 is built from 20 residues. Germline loops: CDR1 SGHAT, CDR2 FQNNGV. V was clipped by 1 base and J by 2 bases, with 23 bases between them. CDR3 DNA: TGTGCCAGCAGCTTAGCCATAGCGGTCGGGATCAGGCGGACTAATGAAAAACTGTTTTTT. Amino acids: CASSLAIAVGIRRTNEKLFF.

There are many counts of this clonotype. The V gene is TRBV7-6, the J gene TRBJ2-5, with D possibly being TRBD1 or TRBD2 (5 bases each). The CDR3 is 15 residues long. Trimming took 0 bases from V and 7 from J, leaving 15 bases between them. CDR1 is SGHVS, CDR2 FNYEAQ, per germline. The CDR3 reads CASSLASPLRGTQYF. The CDR3 DNA reads as TGTGCCAGCAGCTTAGCGTCCCCCCTGAGGGGGACCCAGTACTTC.

This clonotype was observed at least ten times. The V and J genes are TRBV2 and TRBJ1-6, with a weak D call TRBD1 (5 bases). Per the germline V gene, CDR1 is SNHLY and CDR2 is FYNNEI. This CDR3 has 15 amino acids. Trimming removed 5 bases at V and 10 bases at J, with 18 bases between. CDR3 protein: CASSRNRDALSPLHF. Here the CDR3 DNA reads TGTGCCAGCAGTCGAAACCGGGACGCTCTCTCACCCCTCCACTTT.

The chain is built from TRBV5-4 and TRBJ1-6, with a possible D match to TRBD1 (5 bases). Trimming took off 3 bases at V and 7 bases at J, with 20 bases between the two ends. The CDR3 runs 17 residues. Germline CDR1 and CDR2: SGHNT and YYREEE (reference sequence). DNA of the CDR3: TGTGCCAGCAGCTGGGGGACGCCGGGCGCATCAAATTCACCCCTCCACTTT. Its translation: CASSWGTPGASNSPLHF.

This clonotype has just a few counts. The CDR3, as DNA: TGTGCCACCTTGGAACAGGGAATTAAAAATGAGCAGTTCTTC. This encodes CATLEQGIKNEQFF. J is TRBJ2-1 and V is TRBV12-3 or TRBV12-4; weak D call: TRBD1 (6 bases). There are 14 residues in the CDR3. V lost 10 bases and J 7 bases, leaving 20 bases between the germline ends.

This clonotype occurred a few times. V and J are TRBV11-3 and TRBJ2-1, with TRBD2 identical over 9 bases. The CDR3 consists of 16 residues. V was clipped by 5 bases and J by 6 bases; unmatched bases: 11. Germline V gene lookup returns CDR1 SGHNT and CDR2 YENEEA. CDR3 nucleotide sequence: TGTGCCAGCAGCCCGGGCGGGGGGGCCGACTTCAATGAGCAGTTCTTC. Translated, it gives CASSPGGGADFNEQFF.

This clonotype was seen many times. The CDR3 nucleotides are TGTGCCAGCAGCTTAGTAGGAGAATGGGACAGGGAGGACGAGCAGTACTTC. It specifies CASSLVGEWDREDEQYF. V usage is TRBV7-2 and J usage is TRBJ2-7, with TRBD1 matching over 9 bases. Germline V gives CDR1 SGHTA, CDR2 FQGNSA. V was clipped by 1 base and J by 5 bases; unmatched bases: 12. This CDR3 is 17 amino acids long.

This clonotype was counted at least ten times. This chain connects TRBV20-1 to TRBJ1-6, with D tentatively TRBD1 (5 bases). This CDR3 contains 15 residues. Between the trimmed V and J ends, which lost 0 bases and 8 bases, there was a span of 14 bases. CDR1 and CDR2 from the germline V gene are DFQATT and SNEGSKA (reference sequence). The CDR3 DNA is TGCAGTGCTAGAGACCCGACAGCTGATTATTCACCCCTCCACTTT. It codes for CSARDPTADYSPLHF.

The table lists this clonotype with many counts. The chain combines TRBV3-1 with TRBJ2-7; unclear D gene. Germline V lookup: CDR1 LGHDT, CDR2 YNNKEL (reference sequence). The CDR3 length is 15 residues. Trimming removed 3 bases from V and 7 bases from J, with 19 bases in between. CDR3 amino acids: CASSHQDPLPREQYF. The CDR3 nucleotides read TGTGCCAGCAGCCACCAGGACCCGCTTCCTCGGGAGCAGTACTTC.

This clonotype has at least ten counts. The gene calls are TRBV27 and TRBJ2-7; no definite D call. The CDR3 is made up of 12 amino acids. Germline CDR1 reads MNHEY; CDR2 reads SMNVEV (reference sequence). V was cut by 6 bases and J by 0 bases, with 6 bases left in between. This chain's CDR3 is CASSTSSYEQYF. The CDR3 DNA follows: TGTGCCAGCAGCACAAGCTCCTACGAGCAGTACTTC.

This clonotype appeared a few times. The V call is TRBV4-2, the J call TRBJ2-2; 9 bases line up with TRBD1. V shed 3 bases, J shed 4 bases, and the junction held 9 bases outside the gene matches. CDR1 and CDR2 from the germline V gene are LGHNA and YNFKEQ. The CDR3 is 17 residues long. CDR3 amino acids: CASSQIQGASGTGELFF. The CDR3 DNA reads as TGTGCCAGCAGCCAGATACAGGGGGCGAGCGGCACCGGGGAGCTGTTTTTT.

This clonotype was counted at least ten times. The chain links TRBV20-1 to TRBJ2-1; D is possibly TRBD1 or TRBD2 (5 bases each). This CDR3 is built from 16 residues. The germline V and J ends were trimmed by 1 base and 4 bases, with 17 bases remaining between them. Germline V CDR1 and CDR2: DFQATT, SNEGSKA (reference sequence). The CDR3 region is CSARGREGKRYNEQFF. Here the CDR3 DNA reads TGCAGTGCTAGAGGGAGAGAGGGGAAGAGATACAATGAGCAGTTCTTC.

The genes are TRBV28 and TRBJ1-5; D remains unclear. Germline V gene data show CDR1 as MDHEN and CDR2 as SYDVKM. The CDR3 has 16 residues. V was cut by 6 bases and J by 1 base, with 16 bases left in between. The CDR3 DNA follows: TGTGCCAGCAGCACAACCCCGCCTCCGAGCAATCAGCCCCAGCATTTT. Translating it yields CASSTTPPPSNQPQHF.

This clonotype occurred many times. The chain recombines TRBV27 with TRBJ2-1; 8 nucleotides agree with TRBD2. Germline CDR1 MNHEY, CDR2 SMNVEV (reference sequence). Trimming removed 7 bases from V and 7 bases from J; junction bases left unmatched: 18. This CDR3 is 17 amino acids long. CDR3 sequence reads: CASNVNSGAIQVNEQFF. The CDR3 nucleotides read TGTGCCAGCAATGTTAATAGCGGGGCCATACAGGTGAATGAGCAGTTCTTC.

This clonotype was observed a handful of times. The chain employs TRBV4-1 and TRBJ2-5; D might be TRBD1 or TRBD2, each matching 5 bases. There are 17 residues in the CDR3. Germline V gives CDR1 MGHRA, CDR2 YSYEKL. The V gene lost 4 bases and the J gene lost 2 bases, with 20 bases spanning the gap. CDR3 DNA sequence: TGCGCCAGCAGCCCCACCAGGGCGGGCCTAACTCAAGAGACCCAGTACTTC. It encodes CASSPTRAGLTQETQYF.

In this sample, this clonotype turned up many times. The J gene is TRBJ1-1, the V gene TRBV5-4, with D tentatively TRBD1 (6 bases). The CDR3 is made up of 14 amino acids. Germline CDR1 and CDR2: SGHNT and YYREEE (reference sequence). Trimming stripped 0 bases from V and 1 base from J, with 7 bases between. In DNA form, the CDR3 reads TGTGCCAGCAGCTTGGGGACAGAGAACACTGAAGCTTTCTTT. Translation: CASSLGTENTEAFF.

This rearrangement joins TRBV5-1 to TRBJ2-7, with 7 bases matching TRBD1. There are 13 residues in the CDR3. The V gene's germline CDR1 is SGHRS and CDR2 YFSETQ. V was pared by 2 bases and J by 6 bases, with 5 bases of the junction left unmatched. CDR3 DNA: TGCGCCAGCAGCTTCACAGGGGCGCCCGAGCAGTACTTC. Translating gives CASSFTGAPEQYF.

This clonotype was recorded a few times. This rearrangement joins TRBV15 to TRBJ2-7, with 8 bases lining up with TRBD1. CDR3 length equals 16 residues. V shed 3 bases, J shed 1 base, and the junction held 8 bases outside the gene matches. CDR1 is LNHNV and CDR2 is YYDKDF in the germline V gene (reference sequence). CDR3: CATSREDRDVSYEQYF. The CDR3 DNA sequence: TGTGCCACCAGCAGGGAGGACAGGGACGTTTCCTACGAGCAGTACTTC.

This clonotype was observed at least ten times. This chain uses TRBV10-3 with TRBJ2-1, with TRBD2 identical over 9 bases. V lost 5 bases, J lost 3 bases, and 2 bases stayed unmatched. CDR3 length equals 14 residues. Germline-derived CDR1 and CDR2 are ENHRY and SYGVKD. As DNA, the CDR3 is TGTGCCATCAGTCGTAGCGGGGGCTACAATGAGCAGTTCTTC. This translates into CAISRSGGYNEQFF.